The clone carrying this TCR beta chain was counted ten times or more. The sample comes from a study of Graves' ophthalmopathy and Graves' hyperthyroidism. RNA transcripts provided the template for amplifying TCR beta CDR3 regions. Following a first-round RT-PCR that used HTBI primers, a second-round multiplex PCR was carried out. TCRdb analysed the multiplex PCR reads with MiXCR anew, one entry per CDR3 protein. The sample has roughly 1.1 million distinct CDR3 sequences; about 36% are singletons. CDR3 length equals 17 residues. CDR1 and CDR2 from the germline V gene are SGHDN and FVKESK. Trimming cost V 0 bases and J 2 bases, with 11 bases left between them.

The sequencing input was peripheral blood or thyroid tissue (not recorded which). The rearrangement links TRBV14 to TRBJ2-6; D is possibly TRBD1 (5 bases). This receptor was obtained from an adult man with Graves' hyperthyroidism. CDR3 in amino acids: CASSQDTGWTGANVLTF. The DNA for the CDR3 is TGTGCCAGCAGCCAAGATACAGGATGGACTGGGGCCAACGTCCTGACTTTC.